This TCR beta chain was recorded in a study of beta chain features in type 1 diabetes (dated by TCRdb to 2016 to 2019). Background on the whole study: Mean age, gender distribution, total cell number and subset yield did not differ between patients and healthy donors. Regulatory and stem cell-like memory subsets were obtained from only 8 patients and roughly eight healthy donors, while naive and central memory subsets were obtained from all 30 or so donors. The study compared the TCRB repertoires of sorted circulating CD4+ T cell subsets in recently diagnosed type 1 diabetes patients with those in matched healthy donors. A total of 100 million to 140 million sorted cells were examined across all samples, and the number of cells per subset was strongly correlated with RNA yield.

Points the paper makes about the study in general: Naive, central memory and regulatory TCRB repertoires appeared to be more alike among patients than among healthy donors. Only small numbers of individuals were included in the HLA sub-analyses, which left unresolved whether HLA type had any influence on TCRB rearrangement. PCR may preferentially amplify shorter templates, but because patient and control samples were amplified and corrected together, any resulting skew would affect both groups equally. At VDJ recombination sites, type 1 diabetes patients had fewer insertions and more deleted nucleotides, which implies abnormalities in thymic rearrangement. In all four CD4+ subsets, TCRB CDR3 length was moderately but significantly shorter in type 1 diabetes patients. Because cDNA rather than genomic DNA was sequenced, highly expressing activated cells could have been over-represented, although no difference in activation and CD3 levels was found between groups.

Note on this clone: There is no known antigen for this receptor. No base qualities exist here, and no much larger clone lies one base off it.

Each donor gave one peripheral blood draw, averaging about 100 mL, which was collected into heparinised tubes. Using a panel that included CD45RO, CCR7, CD25, CD127, CD95 and CD27, naive, central memory, regulatory and stem cell-like memory CD4+ T cells were sorted on a BD FACSAria II. A purity above 95% was achieved for all sorted populations. PBMCs were isolated immediately by Lymphoprep density gradient centrifugation and stained directly without culture. So that batch effects would be minimized, each experiment stained and sorted samples in pairs, pairing one healthy donor with one patient. From the germline V gene, CDR1 is MDHEN and CDR2 is SYDVKM. Including cysteine and phenylalanine, the CDR3 has 15 amino acids. Solely the CDR3 DNA is kept, with 45 bases framed from the first base. At the junction V is shortened by 3 bases and J by 1 base, with 10 bases in between. The entire isolated RNA was reverse transcribed using the High Capacity cDNA Reverse Transcription Kit, and thus expressed TCRB transcripts were sequenced. Naive, central memory and regulatory T cell samples underwent deep immunoSEQ sequencing, averaging about 3.57 million total reads per sample. After sorted cells were lysed in RLT buffer, RNA was extracted with DNase-treated RNeasy Micro or Mini kits, with the choice depending on cell number. Each cell subset was processed on its own to prevent cross-contamination, while patient and healthy donor samples were processed together. Using the immunoSEQ multiplex PCR, TCRB sequences were amplified from cDNA into 87-bp fragments spanning the CDR3 region. Sequencing of the amplicons was done on the Illumina HiSeq platform. Processing in the source paper ran as follows. Synthetic template baselines were used to correct PCR bias computationally, reads within Hamming distance 2 were collapsed together, and singletons that could not be merged were discarded. Reads were aligned to IMGT to assign V, D and J genes, CDR3 length, and insertions or deletions at six rearrangement sites. Clonotype counts were normalized to sorted cell number within each subset before computing true diversity and Gini coefficients with the tcR R package. The overlap coefficient, calculated on TCRB nucleotide sequences, was used to quantify repertoire sharing. Out-of-frame TCRB sequences from naive cells were analyzed to stand in for the pre-selection repertoire. Entries here come from immuneACCESS through TCRdb and include only in-frame sequences with V and J called. Some clones fail to appear in such tables; in the studies checked, an unresolved V gene covers under half of the shortfall, and the cause of the remainder is unknown. V and J calls and clone size follow that table, whereas D and trimming were derived from the DNA. The sample table lists about 300,000 clones, approximately 12% of them with a count of one. Roughly 0.015% of the sample rests with the top ten.

This clonotype was sampled from a woman under 30 with type 1 diabetes. The sequencing input was naive CD4+ T cells from blood. In the paper's terms, the cell subset or site label means: true naive CD4+ T cells. The rearrangement joined TRBV28 to TRBJ2-1, with no D gene named confidently. The CDR3 has the sequence CASSFVGPSYNEQFF. In nucleotide form, the sequence is TGTGCCAGCAGTTTTGTCGGTCCATCCTACAATGAGCAGTTCTTC. With all but the CDR3 taken from the reference TRBV28 and TRBJ2-1 genes, the full variable domain is: DVKVTQSSRYLVKRTGEKVFLECVQDMDHENMFWYRQDPGLGLRLIYFSYDVKMKEKGDIPEGYSVSREKKERFSLILESASTNQTSMYLCASSFVGPSYNEQFFGPGTRLTVL.